This T cell receptor (beta chain) derives from a study of blood T cell repertoires in COVID-19. The wider study: Acute-phase and convalescent COVID-19 samples originated in the United States, Italy and Spain.

In the source study's methods: Estimates of nucleated cell counts were drawn from the amplification of reference gene primers. Clones were read by immunoSEQ multiplex PCR, and TCRdb kept only the in-frame ones, dropping some. That table is the source of V, J and clone size, and D and trimming were worked out from the DNA. The sample includes about 300,000 clones, roughly 90% of them seen just once. The CDR3 covers 15 residues. The germline CDR1 and CDR2 sequences are MNHEY and SVGAGI. V shed 6 bases and J 4 bases; nucleotides not matched to a gene: 6. Participants' reported clinical history set cohort assignment. Within 2 weeks of study entry, exposed participants had contacted a PCR-confirmed or clinician-diagnosed COVID-19 case.

Sequencing was performed on PBMCs or T cells enriched from blood (not recorded which). V and J are TRBV6-5 and TRBJ2-7, with 13 positions matching TRBD2. The sequence came from a woman between 50 and 59 years old who had been exposed to COVID-19. DNA of the CDR3: TGTGCCAGCAGGACTAGCGGGGGGAAATCATACGAGCAGTACTTC. Its translation: CASRTSGGKSYEQYF.